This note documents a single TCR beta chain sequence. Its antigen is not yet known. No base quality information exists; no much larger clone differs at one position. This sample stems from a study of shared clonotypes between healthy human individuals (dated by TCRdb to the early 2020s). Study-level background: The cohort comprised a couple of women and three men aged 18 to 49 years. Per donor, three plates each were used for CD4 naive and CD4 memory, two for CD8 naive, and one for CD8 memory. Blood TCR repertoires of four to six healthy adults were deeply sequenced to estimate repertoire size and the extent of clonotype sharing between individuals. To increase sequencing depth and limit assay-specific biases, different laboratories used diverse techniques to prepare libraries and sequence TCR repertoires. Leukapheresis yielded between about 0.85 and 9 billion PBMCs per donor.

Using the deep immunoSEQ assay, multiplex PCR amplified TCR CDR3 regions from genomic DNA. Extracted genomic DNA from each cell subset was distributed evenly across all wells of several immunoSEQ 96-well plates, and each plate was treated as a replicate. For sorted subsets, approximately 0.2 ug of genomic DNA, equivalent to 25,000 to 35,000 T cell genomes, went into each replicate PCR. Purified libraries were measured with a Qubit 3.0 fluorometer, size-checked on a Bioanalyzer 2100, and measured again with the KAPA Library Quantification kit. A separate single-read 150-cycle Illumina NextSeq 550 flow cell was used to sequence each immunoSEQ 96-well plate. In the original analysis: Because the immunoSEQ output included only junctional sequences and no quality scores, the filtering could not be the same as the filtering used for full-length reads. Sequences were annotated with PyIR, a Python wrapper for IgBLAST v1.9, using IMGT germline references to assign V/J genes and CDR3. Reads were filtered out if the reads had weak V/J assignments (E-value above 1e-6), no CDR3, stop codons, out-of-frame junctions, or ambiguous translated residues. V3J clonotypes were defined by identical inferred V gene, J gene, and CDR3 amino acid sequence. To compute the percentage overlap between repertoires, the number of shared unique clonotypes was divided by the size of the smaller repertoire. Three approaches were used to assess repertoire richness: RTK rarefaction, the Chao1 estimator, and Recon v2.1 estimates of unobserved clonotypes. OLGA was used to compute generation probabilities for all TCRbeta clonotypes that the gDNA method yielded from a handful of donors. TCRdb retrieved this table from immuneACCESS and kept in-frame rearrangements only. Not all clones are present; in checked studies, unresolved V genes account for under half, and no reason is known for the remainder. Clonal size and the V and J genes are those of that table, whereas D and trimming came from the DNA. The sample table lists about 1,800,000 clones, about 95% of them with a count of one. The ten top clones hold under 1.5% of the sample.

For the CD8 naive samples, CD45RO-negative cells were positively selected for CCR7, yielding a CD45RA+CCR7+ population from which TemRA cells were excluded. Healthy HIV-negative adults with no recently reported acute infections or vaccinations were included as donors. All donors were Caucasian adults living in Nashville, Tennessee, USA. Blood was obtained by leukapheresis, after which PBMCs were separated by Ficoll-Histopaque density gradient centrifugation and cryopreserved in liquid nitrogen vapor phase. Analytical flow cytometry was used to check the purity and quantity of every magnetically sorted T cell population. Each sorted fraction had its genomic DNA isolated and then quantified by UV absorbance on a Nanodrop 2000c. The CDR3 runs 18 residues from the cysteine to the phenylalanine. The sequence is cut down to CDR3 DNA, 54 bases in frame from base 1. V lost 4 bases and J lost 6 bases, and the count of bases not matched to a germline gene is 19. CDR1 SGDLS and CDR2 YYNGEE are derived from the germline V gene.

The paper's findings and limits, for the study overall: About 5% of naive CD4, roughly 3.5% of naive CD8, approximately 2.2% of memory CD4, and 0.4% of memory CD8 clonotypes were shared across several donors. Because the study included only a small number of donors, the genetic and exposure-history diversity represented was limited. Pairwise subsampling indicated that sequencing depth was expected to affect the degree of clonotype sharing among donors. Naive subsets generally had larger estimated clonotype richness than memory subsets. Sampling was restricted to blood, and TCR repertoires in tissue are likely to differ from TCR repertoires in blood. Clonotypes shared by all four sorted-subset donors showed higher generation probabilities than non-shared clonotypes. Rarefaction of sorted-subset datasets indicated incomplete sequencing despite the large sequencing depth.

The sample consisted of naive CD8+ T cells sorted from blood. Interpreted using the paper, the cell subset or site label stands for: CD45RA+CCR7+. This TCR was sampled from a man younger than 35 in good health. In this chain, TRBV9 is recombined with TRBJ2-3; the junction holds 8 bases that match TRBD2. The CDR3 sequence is CASSPGTSPYLHSDTQYF. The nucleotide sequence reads TGTGCCAGCAGCCCCGGGACTAGTCCTTACCTACACAGTGATACGCAGTATTTT. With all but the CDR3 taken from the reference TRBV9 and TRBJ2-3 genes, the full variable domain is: DSGVTQTPKHLITATGQRVTLRCSPRSGDLSVYWYQQSLDQGLQFLIQYYNGEERAKGNILERFSAQQFPDLHSELNLSSLELGDSALYFCASSPGTSPYLHSDTQYFGPGTRLTVL.